A single T cell receptor beta chain is shown here with its context. This entry is derived from a study of PD-L1 blockade in urothelial cancer. Overall study context: Starting in about 2014, patients were given atezolizumab (1,200 mg intravenously every 3 weeks). Prior regimens of chemotherapy numbered 0 to 3 per patient.

Every PCR was spiked with synthetic TCR analog templates. The protocol was immunoSEQ multiplex PCR, while the TCRdb copy is restricted to in-frame clones and leaves out a portion. The sample records tens of thousands of clones, approximately 80% being singletons. The time point is: peripheral blood 6 weeks after treatment start. This CDR3 spans 15 amino acids. Germline V lookup: CDR1 SGHRS, CDR2 YFSETQ. V was pared by 1 base and J by 7 bases, with 5 bases of the junction left unmatched. V is TRBV5-1 and J is TRBJ1-2; 12 nucleotides match TRBD1. The sample was PBMCs, taken around atezolizumab (anti-PD-L1) treatment. The source is a man aged 70-80 years with urothelial cancer. Here the CDR3 DNA reads TGCGCCAGCAGCTTGACGGGACAGGGGGCTGGTGGCTACACCTTC. This translates into CASSLTGQGAGGYTF.